The 19 T cell receptor beta chains given below trace back to one sample, sequenced in a study of T-cell memory formation after mild COVID-19. TCRdb re-analysed the 5' RACE reads in MiXCR, keeping a single row per CDR3 protein. The sample has around 210,000 distinct CDR3 sequences; just over 9.5% are singletons. The sequencing sample was made of PBMCs or a T cell subset sorted from them (not recorded which). The receptors come from a man between 18 and 29 years old who had mild COVID-19 (a few samples of this study predate the infection). Cell type and time point are not known.

This clonotype appeared once. The rearrangement links TRBV20-1 to TRBJ1-2, with a tentative D call TRBD1 (5 bases). Trimming pared 0 bases from V and 4 bases from J, leaving 15 bases between. CDR3 length equals 15 residues. CDR1 and CDR2 from the germline V gene are DFQATT and SNEGSKA (reference sequence). The CDR3 sequence is CSARDPLTATYGYTF. CDR3 DNA: TGCAGTGCTAGAGACCCTTTGACAGCAACCTATGGCTACACCTTC.

In its sample, this clonotype was seen many times. The rearrangement joins TRBV27 to TRBJ2-7; D is perhaps TRBD1 (6 bases). The CDR3 spans 15 residues. Germline V gene lookup returns CDR1 MNHEY and CDR2 SMNVEV (reference sequence). V was clipped by 4 bases and J by 6 bases, with 19 bases between them. The CDR3 loop is CASSSLGTNEAEQYF. The CDR3 region has the DNA TGTGCCAGCAGTTCCCTCGGGACAAATGAAGCCGAGCAGTACTTC.

V gene TRBV5-1 combines with J gene TRBJ2-7, with TRBD2 identical over 16 bases. The V segment lost 5 bases and the J segment 4 bases; nucleotides outside the gene matches: 3. CDR3 size: 15 residues. Germline assignment: CDR1 SGHRS and CDR2 YFSETQ. CDR3: CASRGLAGGSYEQYF. DNA for the CDR3: TGCGCCAGCAGGGGACTAGCGGGGGGGAGTTACGAGCAGTACTTC.

This clonotype showed up many times. The rearrangement links TRBV29-1 to TRBJ1-4; tentative D call: TRBD1 (6 bases). Trimming took off 4 bases at V and 5 bases at J, with 11 bases between the two ends. Germline values: CDR1 SQVTM, CDR2 ANQGSEA. The CDR3 spans 13 residues. CDR3 region: CSVAGHPNEKLFF. The CDR3 nucleotides are TGCAGCGTTGCGGGACACCCGAATGAAAAACTGTTTTTT.

V and J are TRBV5-1 and TRBJ1-4; weak D call: TRBD1 (6 bases). The CDR3 totals 15 residues. CDR1 is SGHRS and CDR2 is YFSETQ in the germline V gene. V was shortened by 0 bases and J by 6 bases, with 12 bases between the two germline ends. CDR3 amino acids: CASSLGGGGDEKLFF. In DNA form, the CDR3 reads TGCGCCAGCAGCTTGGGCGGGGGCGGCGATGAAAAACTGTTTTTT.

In regard to this clonotype: At one end the junction does not follow the germline gene, possibly because of a read error. The J gene is TRBJ1-2, the V gene TRBV3-1; D is possibly TRBD1 (5 bases). The CDR3 totals 13 residues. Germline V gene data show CDR1 as LGHDT and CDR2 as YNNKEL (reference sequence). As DNA, the CDR3 is TGTGCCAGCAGCCAAGATCTACTACGGGGCGGAAGCTTC. Translated, it gives CASSQDLLRGGSF.

This clonotype was detected only a few times. The rearrangement joins TRBV5-1 to TRBJ2-1; TRBD1 or TRBD2 may be the D gene (5 bases each). V was clipped by 0 bases and J by 15 bases, with 16 bases between them. The CDR3 totals 13 residues. The germline gives CDR1 SGHRS, CDR2 YFSETQ. In DNA form, the CDR3 reads TGCGCCAGCAGCTTGGAGGGGAGCGCGAGACCGTTCTTC. It yields the protein CASSLEGSARPFF.

The chain couples TRBV5-1 to TRBJ2-3, with 7 nucleotides matching TRBD1. V shed 4 bases, J shed 4 bases, and the junction held 9 bases outside the gene matches. Germline V lookup: CDR1 SGHRS, CDR2 YFSETQ. There are 15 residues in the CDR3. The CDR3 sequence: CASSLWDSEADTQYF. CDR3 DNA: TGCGCCAGCAGCCTATGGGACAGCGAGGCAGATACGCAGTATTTT.

The chain is built from TRBV28 and TRBJ1-2; no definite D call. The CDR3 loop spans 12 amino acids. The ends were cut back, 4 bases at V and 5 bases at J, with 8 bases in the middle. Germline CDR1 MDHEN, CDR2 SYDVKM. This CDR3 is CASSSNFYGYTF. CDR3 sequence (DNA): TGTGCCAGCAGTTCGAACTTTTATGGCTACACCTTC.

This clonotype has only a few counts. This chain uses TRBV27 with TRBJ2-6; 9 bases fit TRBD1. Looked up from germline, CDR1 is MNHEY and CDR2 is SMNVEV (reference sequence). V shed 5 bases and J 1 base; nucleotides not matched to a gene: 6. This CDR3 has 17 amino acids. The CDR3 DNA reads TGTGCCAGCAGTACCGGGACAGGGTTGTCTGGGGCCAACGTCCTGACTTTC. Amino acids: CASSTGTGLSGANVLTF. The whole variable domain, filled in from reference TRBV27 and TRBJ2-6, reads EAQVTQNPRYLITVTGKKLTVTCSQNMNHEYMSWYRQDPGLGLRQIYYSMNVEVTDKGDVPEGYKVSRKEKRNFPLILESPSPNQTSLYFCASSTGTGLSGANVLTFGAGSRLTVL.

Ten or more counts support this clonotype. The chain is built from TRBV5-1 and TRBJ2-1; 11 nucleotides match TRBD2. Per the germline V gene, CDR1 is SGHRS and CDR2 is YFSETQ. Trimming took 0 bases from V and 2 from J; bases not matched to a gene: 4. The CDR3 length is 17 residues. The CDR3 region is CASSLGGTSGAYNEQFF. The CDR3 nucleotides read TGCGCCAGCAGCTTGGGGGGGACTAGCGGTGCCTACAATGAGCAGTTCTTC.

This clonotype was observed a handful of times. The chain links TRBV20-1 to TRBJ1-4; D call uncertain. The V and J ends lost 6 bases and 6 bases respectively, with 17 bases between them. The CDR3 loop spans 14 amino acids. Germline V gene sequence: CDR1 DFQATT, CDR2 SNEGSKA (reference sequence). CDR3 DNA: TGCAGTGCCCCCCCGCGGTCGAGAGATGAAAAACTGTTTTTT. It is translated as CSAPPRSRDEKLFF.

This clonotype was found once. This may stem from a read error, because a much larger clone lies one nucleotide away. V gene TRBV7-2 combines with J gene TRBJ2-3, with 7 nucleotides matching TRBD2. The CDR3 is made up of 16 amino acids. The V and J ends lost 5 bases and 8 bases, in that order; junction bases with no gene match: 16. Per germline, CDR1 SGHTA and CDR2 FQGNSA. CDR3 coding DNA: TGTGCCAGCAGCCGACGGATGAGCGGGGTGGGCCCTACGCAGTATTTT. Protein: CASSRRMSGVGPTQYF.

The chain joins TRBV6-5 to TRBJ2-2; TRBD2 agrees at 10 bases. The trim removed 6 bases at V and 1 base at J, leaving 2 bases unmatched. This CDR3 is built from 15 residues. Germline V lookup: CDR1 MNHEY, CDR2 SVGAGI. Here the CDR3 reads CASSRTSGNTGELFF. The CDR3 nucleotides read TGTGCCAGCAGCCGGACTAGCGGGAACACCGGGGAGCTGTTTTTT.

This clonotype was seen a few times. The V and J genes are TRBV11-3 and TRBJ2-2; D unresolved. The V gene lost 0 bases and the J gene lost 4 bases, with 12 bases spanning the gap. Germline CDR1 is SGHNT and CDR2 is YENEEA. The CDR3 contains 16 residues. In nucleotides, the CDR3 is TGTGCCAGCAGCTTAGACGGGCTCTCGGGCACCGGGGAGCTGTTTTTT. This sequence encodes CASSLDGLSGTGELFF.

This clonotype was counted ten times or more. The V call is TRBV11-2, the J call TRBJ1-1; 9 positions agree with TRBD1. CDR1 is SGHAT, CDR2 FQNNGV, per germline. The CDR3 totals 13 residues. V shed 6 bases and J 4 bases; nucleotides not matched to a gene: 3. CDR3 nucleotide sequence: TGTGCCAGCAGTCCGGACAGGGGCACTGAAGCTTTCTTT. It yields the protein CASSPDRGTEAFF.

J is TRBJ2-7 and V is TRBV30; D perhaps matches TRBD2 (5 bases). From germline, CDR1 is GTSNPN and CDR2 SVGIG (reference sequence). V was cut by 5 bases and J by 1 base, with 12 bases left in between. CDR3 length equals 13 residues. CDR3 bases: TGTGCCTGGCACCAGGAGGTTTCCTACGAGCAGTACTTC. Encoded protein: CAWHQEVSYEQYF.

This clonotype was recorded a few times. The chain has TRBV4-2 and TRBJ2-7; possible D gene TRBD2, 6 bases. V shed 0 bases and J shed 0 bases, with 12 bases lying between them. This CDR3 is built from 16 residues. Germline V gene sequence: CDR1 LGHNA, CDR2 YNFKEQ. Written as DNA, the CDR3 is TGTGCCAGCAGCCAAGATAAGAGGCGGGGCTCCTACGAGCAGTACTTC. Translation gives CASSQDKRRGSYEQYF.

The genes are TRBV10-3 and TRBJ2-2, with D tentatively TRBD1 (6 bases). The V gene lost 3 bases and the J gene lost 4 bases, with 12 bases spanning the gap. In germline, CDR1 is ENHRY, CDR2 SYGVKD. The CDR3 is 15 residues long. The CDR3 is CAISEQGVGTGELFF. The CDR3 DNA reads TGTGCCATCAGTGAACAGGGAGTAGGCACCGGGGAGCTGTTTTTT.